This T cell receptor (beta chain) was sequenced during a study of cytomegalovirus exposure and HLA in healthy donors. About the research overall: About 77 million unique TCRs from HLA-typed donors made up an early data release. Study conclusions and caveats: TCR beta V- and J-gene trimming, according to a later analysis, was linked to a missense DCLRE1C variant. For most TCR beta V segments, an earlier analysis put the productive rate at about 90% or about 30% of the time. Later work found most CMV-associated TCR beta chains apparently HLA-restricted.

Germline values: CDR1 SGHTA, CDR2 FQGNSA. The CDR3 has 13 residues. With V trimmed by 8 bases and J by 8 bases, 7 bases remained unmatched. The table lists this clone with a few counts. Its specificity is not known. PCR involved 60 Vbeta and 13 Jbeta primers. Profiled with immunoSEQ multiplex PCR; TCRdb holds only in-frame clones, not every one. Of around 120,000 clones in the sample, 80% were seen once. The clonotype was recovered from a woman aged 40 to 50 in good health and CMV-seronegative. This chain joins TRBV7-2 and TRBJ2-1; 9 positions agree with TRBD2. The source material was PBMCs. In nucleotides, the CDR3 is TGTGCCAGCGCTCAAGCGGGGGGATATGAGCAGTTCTTC. Translated: CASAQAGGYEQFF.